Listed here is a single TCR beta chain. Antigen unknown. TCR beta cDNA libraries included unique molecular identifiers. Each batch of roughly 0.9 to 10 million T cells produced 500,000 to 550,000 cDNA molecules. Each CDR3 protein is one row after TCRdb ran MiXCR on the PCR reads. The sample holds 820,000 or so distinct CDR3 sequences, approximately 50% seen once. V was shortened by 6 bases and J by 6 bases, with 14 bases between the two germline ends. The CDR3 is 13 amino acids. Germline CDR1 reads SGHDT; CDR2 reads YYEEEE. This sample was taken from a study of post-analysis software for immune sequencing data. Study as a whole: Progressive-relapsing, secondary progressive and relapsing-remitting multiple sclerosis were among the disease courses included.

Study outcomes and limitations: Comparison with controls showed significantly lower normalized Chao1 diversity in multiple sclerosis patients. About five TRBV segments occurring more often in patients than controls included TRBV5-6, TRBV5-1 and TRBV20-1.

This receptor was taken from a girl aged 5-17 years with multiple sclerosis. The chain joins TRBV5-6 to TRBJ2-3, with a weak D call TRBD1 (6 bases). The sequenced sample was blood. The CDR3 coding sequence is TGTGCCAGCACCAGGGGCTCATCCGATACGCAGTATTTT. It is translated as CASTRGSSDTQYF.